The T cell receptor beta chain under discussion was sequenced for a study of tumor-infiltrating lymphocytes in localized non-small cell lung cancer. Across the study: Resected tumor was paired with non-adjacent uninvolved lung from the same patient. Regarding the study as a whole: Only some patients had TCR sequencing, depending on available tissue. TCRbeta sequencing showed higher T cell infiltration in tumors than uninvolved lung.

Points on this clone: The target antigen is unknown.

Trimming removed 0 bases from V and 15 bases from J; junction bases left unmatched: 5. The germline CDR1 and CDR2 sequences are DFQATT and SNEGSKA (reference sequence). This CDR3 region has 11 residues. Assay: immunoSEQ multiplex PCR; the TCRdb copy retains only in-frame clones and omits some. The sample has around 10,000 clones, about three fifths seen once; the top ten hold 11%. This TCR derives from a human donor with non-small cell lung cancer. The V gene is TRBV20-1, the J gene TRBJ2-1; 7 positions match TRBD2. What was sequenced was uninvolved lung tissue not adjacent to the tumor. Written as DNA, the CDR3 is TGCAGTGCTAGAGAAGCGGGGTTAGTGTTCTTC. It translates to CSAREAGLVFF.